This entry features one T cell receptor (beta chain) sequence. The data were obtained in a study of T cell changes during pregnancy in multiple sclerosis. Clones were sequenced by immunoSEQ multiplex PCR, and TCRdb holds only the in-frame ones, with some missing. The sample shows around 96,000 clones, 90% to 95% of them seen only once. Germline CDR1 reads MDHEN; CDR2 reads SYDVKM. This CDR3 has 15 residues. V was cut by 3 bases and J by 3 bases, with 15 bases left in between. This receptor was taken from a female donor with multiple sclerosis, enrolled in a pregnancy study. The starting material was peripheral blood, obtained in the third trimester of pregnancy. The V gene is TRBV28, the J gene TRBJ2-7; D gene unclear. The CDR3 coding sequence is TGTGCCAGCAGTTTTCGTGGAGCCTCGGGCTACGAGCAGTACTTC. Its translation is CASSFRGASGYEQYF.